The 8 T cell receptor beta chains given below trace back to one sample, sequenced in a study of T cells in Graves' hyperthyroidism and ophthalmopathy. The investigators amplified TCR beta CDR3 regions from RNA transcripts. TCR CDR3 regions were first amplified by RT-PCR with HTBI primers. Using its own MiXCR run on the multiplex PCR reads, TCRdb lists one record per CDR3 protein. Of about 640,000 distinct CDR3 sequences in the sample, less than 25% were seen once. The sequenced sample consisted of blood. The receptors originated from a man aged 25 to 40 with Graves' ophthalmopathy.

This clonotype was seen more than once but under ten times. The CDR3 sequence: CASSQDFQATLHGYTF. The CDR3 DNA follows: TGTGCCAGCAGCCAAGATTTTCAGGCCACCCTACATGGCTACACCTTC. The chain has TRBV14 and TRBJ1-2, with D hard to call. Germline V CDR1 and CDR2: SGHDN, FVKESK. V lost 0 bases, J lost 6 bases, and 17 bases lay in between. This CDR3 has 16 residues.

This clonotype was observed many times. The rearrangement uses TRBV7-3 and TRBJ2-1; D unresolved. The CDR3 is 13 amino acids. Trimming took 5 bases from V and 4 from J, leaving 9 bases between them. The germline V gene encodes CDR1 SGHTA and CDR2 FQGTGA. CDR3 region: CASSPAVYNEQFF. CDR3 nucleotide sequence: TGTGCCAGCAGCCCCGCGGTTTACAATGAGCAGTTCTTC.

V gene TRBV10-1 combines with J gene TRBJ2-1; TRBD2 aligns across 10 bases. The CDR3 consists of 15 residues. Trimming took 6 bases from V and 5 from J; bases not matched to a gene: 7. Germline-derived CDR1 and CDR2 are WNHNN and SYGVQD (reference sequence). The chain's CDR3 is CASSSRLAGHNEQFF. The CDR3 coding sequence is TGCGCCAGCAGCTCACGACTAGCGGGCCACAATGAGCAGTTCTTC.

This clonotype was observed a few times. The rearrangement uses TRBV4-2 and TRBJ1-5, with no clear D. The CDR3 length is 16 residues. Trimming took 0 bases from V and 6 from J, leaving 15 bases between them. CDR1 and CDR2 from the germline V gene are LGHNA and YNFKEQ. In nucleotides, the CDR3 is TGTGCCAGCAGCCAAGATCCGGGGTCTCCGTCTCAGCCCCAGCATTTT. This encodes CASSQDPGSPSQPQHF.

This clonotype was observed a few times. The genes are TRBV20-1 and TRBJ2-7; the D gene is possibly TRBD2 (5 bases). The CDR3 totals 12 residues. Trimming removed 6 bases at V and 3 bases at J, with 12 bases between. CDR1 is DFQATT and CDR2 is SNEGSKA in the germline V gene (reference sequence). In nucleotides, the CDR3 is TGCAGTGCGAGGACTGAAATCTACGAGCAGTACTTC. This sequence encodes CSARTEIYEQYF.

The chain employs TRBV12-3 or TRBV12-4 and TRBJ2-1; no clear D. The CDR3 extends over 15 amino acids. Between the trimmed V and J ends, which lost 7 bases and 12 bases, there was a span of 25 bases. The CDR3 nucleotides read TGTGCCAGCACCCCACTGGACCTAACGGCTCCCAGGCAGTTCTTC. Protein: CASTPLDLTAPRQFF.

This clonotype was detected many times. CDR3 sequence reads: CATSETGVYGYTF. The CDR3 coding sequence is TGTGCCACCAGCGAAACAGGCGTCTATGGCTACACCTTC. This chain uses TRBV15 with TRBJ1-2, with TRBD1 as a possible D gene (5 bases). The CDR3 sequence is 13 residues long. The V end lost 5 bases, the J end lost 4 bases, and 11 bases lay between the germline ends. Per the germline V gene, CDR1 is LNHNV and CDR2 is YYDKDF (reference sequence).

Points on this clonotype: This may come from a read error, since a much larger clone is one base off. The gene calls are TRBV28 and TRBJ2-4; 8 nucleotides line up with TRBD2. After removal of 7 bases from V and 12 bases from J, the junction contained 11 bases not matched to a gene. This CDR3 contains 13 residues. Germline values: CDR1 MDHEN, CDR2 SYDVKM. CDR3: CASKGGRKTTQYF. The DNA for the CDR3 is TGTGCCAGCAAGGGCGGGAGGAAAACCACTCAGTACTTC.